Listed below are T cell receptor beta chains from one sample, sequenced in a study of T-cell memory formation after mild COVID-19. TCRdb processed the 5' RACE reads anew with MiXCR; each CDR3 protein has one entry. The sample lists 190,000 or so distinct CDR3 sequences, about a fifth occurring once. Sequenced material: PBMCs or a T cell subset sorted from them (not recorded which). These receptors all come from an adult woman who had mild COVID-19 (a few samples of this study predate the infection). Cell type and time point are not known. CDR3s include the opening cysteine and the closing phenylalanine or tryptophan. Fields, in order: J gene, V gene, CDR3 protein.

>TRBJ1-2|TRBV29-1
CSVDGGDYGYTF
>TRBJ1-1|TRBV7-9
CASSLQGSWNTEAFF
>TRBJ1-6|TRBV30
CAWKGQGISPLHF
>TRBJ2-1|TRBV11-1
CASSIRDRANEQFF
>TRBJ1-1|TRBV5-5
CASSSGTGGTEAFF
>TRBJ2-3|TRBV10-3
CAISEPGGDTQYF
>TRBJ2-1|TRBV27
CASRGLSDNEQFF
>TRBJ2-7|TRBV3-1
CASSQGSGQGREQYF
>TRBJ2-4|TRBV9
CASSPHRGPKNIQYF
>TRBJ2-1|TRBV15
CATSTEGFVVREKPYNEQFF
>TRBJ2-7|TRBV20-1
CSAPTTRGPAYEQYF
>TRBJ2-7|TRBV20-1
CSANSVGRAYEQYF
>TRBJ2-7|TRBV28
CASSWGAGQGEQYF
>TRBJ2-7|TRBV18
CASSPTMGTGDEQYF
>TRBJ2-1|TRBV16
CASSHFRDRDEQFF
>TRBJ2-1|TRBV12-3/TRBV12-4
CASSYTGYEQFF
>TRBJ2-3|TRBV4-3
CASSLRRGSGDTQYF
>TRBJ2-5|TRBV19
CASSTSGSWETQYF
>TRBJ1-5|TRBV7-9
CASSSPTFPTQHF
>TRBJ2-1|TRBV20-1
CSARGLRSYNEQFF
>TRBJ2-4|TRBV7-9
CASSQTGTGGKNIQYF
>TRBJ1-2|TRBV4-2
CASSPSGTGPNYGYTF
>TRBJ2-3|TRBV5-1
CASTSIAPPDTQYF
>TRBJ2-3|TRBV5-8
CASSLSPATSTDTQYF
>TRBJ2-3|TRBV29-1
CSVEGTDTQYF